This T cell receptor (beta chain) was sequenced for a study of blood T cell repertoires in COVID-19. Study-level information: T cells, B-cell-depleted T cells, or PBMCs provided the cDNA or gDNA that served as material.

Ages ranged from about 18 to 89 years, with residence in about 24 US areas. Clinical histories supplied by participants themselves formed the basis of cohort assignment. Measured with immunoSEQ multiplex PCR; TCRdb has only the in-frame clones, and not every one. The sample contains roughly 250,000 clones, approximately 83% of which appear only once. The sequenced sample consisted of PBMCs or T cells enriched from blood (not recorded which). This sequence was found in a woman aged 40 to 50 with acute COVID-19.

CDR3 loop: CATSDLQGSRMNGSPLHF. The CDR3 DNA sequence: TGTGCCACCAGTGATTTGCAGGGCTCACGGATGAACGGCTCACCCCTCCACTTT. The chain recombines TRBV24-1 with TRBJ1-6; possibly TRBD1 for D (5 bases). Germline V gene data show CDR1 as KGHDR and CDR2 as SFDVKD. The CDR3 is 18 residues long. V dropped 0 bases and J dropped 10 bases, with 21 bases sitting between them.